Listed here are 5 T cell receptor beta chains from one sample, sequenced in a study of blood T cell repertoires in COVID-19. Libraries were prepared by immunoSEQ multiplex PCR; TCRdb keeps only in-frame clonotypes and omits some of them. Among more than 400,000 clones listed, roughly 87% were seen once. The sequenced material came from PBMCs or T cells enriched from blood (not recorded which). These receptors all come from a man aged 18 to 30 who had recovered from COVID-19.

In regard to this clone: One end of the junction varies from germline; a read error may be responsible. The genes are TRBV9 and TRBJ1-2, with a weak D call TRBD1 (5 bases). In germline, CDR1 is SGDLS, CDR2 YYNGEE. The CDR3 sequence is 14 residues long. The CDR3 DNA is TGTGCCAGCACCGTAGGGACTCCAGCTGGTGGCTACACCTTC. Translating it yields CASTVGTPAGGYTF.

The chain has TRBV7-6 and TRBJ2-2, with 9 positions matching TRBD1. There are 16 residues in the CDR3. V was pared by 4 bases and J by 4 bases, with 7 bases of the junction left unmatched. The germline V gene has CDR1 SGHVS and CDR2 FNYEAQ. CDR3 sequence reads: CASSSPGQGVTGELFF. The CDR3 DNA reads as TGTGCCAGCAGCTCCCCGGGACAGGGTGTCACCGGGGAGCTGTTTTTT.

The chain is built from TRBV25-1 and TRBJ2-3, with 8 bases aligning to TRBD1. V lost 3 bases to trimming and J lost 4 bases; unmatched junction nucleotides: 6. CDR3 length: 15 amino acids. Germline CDR1 MGHDK, CDR2 SYGVNS. CDR3 residues: CASSEGQAASDTQYF. CDR3 bases: TGTGCCAGCAGTGAGGGACAGGCGGCTTCAGATACGCAGTATTTT.

V gene TRBV10-3 combines with J gene TRBJ2-1, with a weak D call TRBD2 (8 bases). Trimming removed 7 bases at V and 10 bases at J, with 14 bases between. Germline CDR1 reads ENHRY; CDR2 reads SYGVKD. The CDR3 is 12 residues long. The CDR3 DNA sequence: TGTGCCATCACGGGAGGGGGCCGGGAGCAGTTCTTC. Protein: CAITGGGREQFF.

V usage is TRBV6-5 and J usage is TRBJ1-2; TRBD1 might be the D (5 bases). V lost 6 bases and J lost 8, with 16 bases in between. The germline V gene has CDR1 MNHEY and CDR2 SVGAGI. The CDR3 is 13 amino acids. The CDR3, as DNA: TGTGCCAGCAGCCCGGCCTCTCACAGGGGCTACACCTTC. Protein: CASSPASHRGYTF.